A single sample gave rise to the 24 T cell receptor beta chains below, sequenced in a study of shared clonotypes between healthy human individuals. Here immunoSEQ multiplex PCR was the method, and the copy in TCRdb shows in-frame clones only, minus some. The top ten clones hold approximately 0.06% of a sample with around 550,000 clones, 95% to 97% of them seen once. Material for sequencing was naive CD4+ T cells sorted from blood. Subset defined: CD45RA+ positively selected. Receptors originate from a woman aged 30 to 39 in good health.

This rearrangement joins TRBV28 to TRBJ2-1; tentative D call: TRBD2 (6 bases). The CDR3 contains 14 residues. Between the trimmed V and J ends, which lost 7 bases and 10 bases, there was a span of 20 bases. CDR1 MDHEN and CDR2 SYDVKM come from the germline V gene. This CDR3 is CASNPPRGTPEQFF. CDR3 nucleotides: TGTGCCAGCAACCCCCCACGCGGGACCCCGGAGCAGTTCTTC.

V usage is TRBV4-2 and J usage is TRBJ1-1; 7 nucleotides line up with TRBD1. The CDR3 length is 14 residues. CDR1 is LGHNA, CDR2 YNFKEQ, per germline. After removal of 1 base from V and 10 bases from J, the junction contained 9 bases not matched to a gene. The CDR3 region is CASSQARGATAAFF. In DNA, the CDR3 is TGTGCCAGCAGCCAAGCCAGGGGGGCCACGGCAGCTTTCTTT.

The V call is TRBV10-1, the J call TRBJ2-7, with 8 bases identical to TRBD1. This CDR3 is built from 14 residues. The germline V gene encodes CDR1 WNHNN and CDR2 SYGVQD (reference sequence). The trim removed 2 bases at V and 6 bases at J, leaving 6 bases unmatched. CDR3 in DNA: TGCGCCAGCAGTGAGCTTCTACAGGGGGGCGAGCAGTACTTC. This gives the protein CASSELLQGGEQYF.

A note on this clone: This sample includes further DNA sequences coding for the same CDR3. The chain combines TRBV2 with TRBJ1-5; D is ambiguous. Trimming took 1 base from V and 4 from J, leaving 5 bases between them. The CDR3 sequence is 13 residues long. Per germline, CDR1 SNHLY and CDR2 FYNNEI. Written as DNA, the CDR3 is TGTGCCAGCAGTGAAGGTGGGAATCAGCCCCAGCATTTT. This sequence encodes CASSEGGNQPQHF.

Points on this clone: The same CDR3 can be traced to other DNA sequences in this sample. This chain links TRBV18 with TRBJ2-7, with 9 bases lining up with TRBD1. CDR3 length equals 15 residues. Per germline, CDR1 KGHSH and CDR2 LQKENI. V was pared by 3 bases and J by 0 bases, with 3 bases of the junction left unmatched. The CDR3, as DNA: TGTGCCAGCTCACCGGGGGACAGGGCCTCCTACGAGCAGTACTTC. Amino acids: CASSPGDRASYEQYF.

The CDR3 region has the DNA TGTGCCAGCAGCATCGGACAGGGCCAAGAGACCCAGTACTTC. Encoded protein: CASSIGQGQETQYF. The chain uses TRBV7-8 and TRBJ2-5; the match to TRBD1 covers 8 bases. Losses at the gene ends were 5 bases for V and 1 base for J; bases not matched to a gene: 3. The CDR3 spans 14 residues. Germline V gene data show CDR1 as SGHVS and CDR2 as FQNEAQ.

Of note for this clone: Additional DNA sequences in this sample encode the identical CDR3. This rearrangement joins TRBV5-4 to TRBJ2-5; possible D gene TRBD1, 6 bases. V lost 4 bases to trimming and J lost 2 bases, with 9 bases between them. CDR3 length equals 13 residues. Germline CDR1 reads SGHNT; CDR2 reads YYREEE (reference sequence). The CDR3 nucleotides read TGTGCCAGCAGCCAACAGGGTCAAGAGACCCAGTACTTC. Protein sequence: CASSQQGQETQYF.

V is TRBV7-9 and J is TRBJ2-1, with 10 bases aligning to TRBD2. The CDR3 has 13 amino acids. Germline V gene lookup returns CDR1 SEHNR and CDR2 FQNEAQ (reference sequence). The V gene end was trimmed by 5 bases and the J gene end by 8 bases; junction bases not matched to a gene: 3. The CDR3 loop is CASSPSGRDEQFF. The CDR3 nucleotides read TGTGCCAGCAGCCCTAGCGGGAGAGATGAGCAGTTCTTC.

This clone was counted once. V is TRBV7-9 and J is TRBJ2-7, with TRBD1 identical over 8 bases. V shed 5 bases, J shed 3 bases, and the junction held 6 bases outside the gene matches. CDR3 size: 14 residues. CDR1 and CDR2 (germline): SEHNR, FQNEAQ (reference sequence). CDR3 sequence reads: CASSPTGANYEQYF. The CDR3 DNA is TGTGCCAGCAGCCCGACAGGGGCCAACTACGAGCAGTACTTC.

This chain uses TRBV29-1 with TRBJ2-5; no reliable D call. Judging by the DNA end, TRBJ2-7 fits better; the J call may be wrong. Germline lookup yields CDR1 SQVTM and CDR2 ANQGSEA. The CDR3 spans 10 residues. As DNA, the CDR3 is TGCAGCGTCTCAGCCTACGAGCAGTACTTC. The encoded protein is CSVSAYEQYF.

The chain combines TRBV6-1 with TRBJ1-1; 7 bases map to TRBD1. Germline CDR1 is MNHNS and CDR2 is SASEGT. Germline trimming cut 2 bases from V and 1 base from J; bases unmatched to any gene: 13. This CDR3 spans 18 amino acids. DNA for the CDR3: TGTGCCAGCAGTGAATTTTTCGGCCCGGGACAGTCGAACACTGAAGCTTTCTTT. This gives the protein CASSEFFGPGQSNTEAFF.

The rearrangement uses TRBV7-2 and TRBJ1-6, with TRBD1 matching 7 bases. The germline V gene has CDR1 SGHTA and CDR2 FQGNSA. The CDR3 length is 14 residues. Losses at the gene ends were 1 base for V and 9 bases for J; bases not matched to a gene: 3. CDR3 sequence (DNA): TGTGCCAGCAGCTTAGAAGGGGGCGCTTCACCCCTCCACTTT. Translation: CASSLEGGASPLHF. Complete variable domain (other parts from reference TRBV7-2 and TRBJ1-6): GAGVSQSPSNKVTEKGKDVELRCDPISGHTALYWYRQSLGQGLEFLIYFQGNSAPDKSGLPSDRFSAERTGGSVSTLTIQRTQQEDSAVYLCASSLEGGASPLHFGNGTRLTVT.

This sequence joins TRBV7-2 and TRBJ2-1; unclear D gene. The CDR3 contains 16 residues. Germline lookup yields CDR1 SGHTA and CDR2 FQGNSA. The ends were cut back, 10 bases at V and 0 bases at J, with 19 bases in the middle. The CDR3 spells CATLGIRRRSYNEQFF. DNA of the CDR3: TGTGCCACCCTTGGGATCCGGCGCCGCTCCTACAATGAGCAGTTCTTC.

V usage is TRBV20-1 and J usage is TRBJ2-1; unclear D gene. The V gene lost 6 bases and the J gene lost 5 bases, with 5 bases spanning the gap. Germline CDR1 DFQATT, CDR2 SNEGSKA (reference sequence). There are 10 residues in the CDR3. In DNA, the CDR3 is TGCAGTGCGACCAACAATGAGCAGTTCTTC. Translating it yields CSATNNEQFF.

The CDR3 nucleotides are TGTGCCAGCAGTTACTCGGGGACACCTGAAAAACTGTTTTTT. Encoded protein: CASSYSGTPEKLFF. The J gene is TRBJ1-4, the V gene TRBV6-5; tentatively, D is TRBD1 (6 bases). From germline, CDR1 is MNHEY and CDR2 SVGAGI. V was pared by 0 bases and J by 7 bases, with 9 bases between. This CDR3 spans 14 amino acids.

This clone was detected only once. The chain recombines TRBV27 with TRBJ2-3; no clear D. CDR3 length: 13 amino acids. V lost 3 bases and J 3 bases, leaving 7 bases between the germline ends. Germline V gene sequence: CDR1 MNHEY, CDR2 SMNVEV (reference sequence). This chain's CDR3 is CASSFAETDTQYF. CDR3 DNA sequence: TGTGCCAGCAGTTTCGCAGAAACAGATACGCAGTATTTT.

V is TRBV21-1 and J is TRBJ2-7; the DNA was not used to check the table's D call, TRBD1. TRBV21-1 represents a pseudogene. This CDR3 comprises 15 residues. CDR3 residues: CASSIRDRSSYEQYF. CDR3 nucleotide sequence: TGTGCCAGCAGCATCCGGGACAGGAGCTCCTACGAGCAGTACTTC.

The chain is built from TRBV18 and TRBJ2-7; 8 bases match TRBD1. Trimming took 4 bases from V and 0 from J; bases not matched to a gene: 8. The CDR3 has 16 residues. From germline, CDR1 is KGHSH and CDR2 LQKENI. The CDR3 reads CASSQSDRAGSYEQYF. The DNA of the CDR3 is TGTGCCAGCTCACAATCGGACAGGGCCGGCTCCTACGAGCAGTACTTC.

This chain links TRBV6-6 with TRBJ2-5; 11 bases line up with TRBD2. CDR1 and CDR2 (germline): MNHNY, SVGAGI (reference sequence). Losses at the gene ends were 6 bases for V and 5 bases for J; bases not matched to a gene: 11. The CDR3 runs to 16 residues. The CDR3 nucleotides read TGTGCCAGCAGCCCTGTTAGCGGGAGGGCCCGGGAGACCCAGTACTTC. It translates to CASSPVSGRARETQYF.

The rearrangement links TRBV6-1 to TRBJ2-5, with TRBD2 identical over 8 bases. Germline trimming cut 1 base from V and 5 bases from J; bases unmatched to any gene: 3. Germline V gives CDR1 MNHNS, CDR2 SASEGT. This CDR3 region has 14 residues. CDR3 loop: CASSEEASGETQYF. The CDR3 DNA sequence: TGTGCCAGCAGTGAAGAAGCTAGCGGGGAGACCCAGTACTTC.

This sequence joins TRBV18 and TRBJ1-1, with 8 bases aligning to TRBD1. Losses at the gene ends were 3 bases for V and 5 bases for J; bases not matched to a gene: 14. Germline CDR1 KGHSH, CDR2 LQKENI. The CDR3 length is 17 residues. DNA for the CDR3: TGTGCCAGCTCACCGCGGGTGATTGGACAGGGCGCAACTGAAGCTTTCTTT. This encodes CASSPRVIGQGATEAFF.

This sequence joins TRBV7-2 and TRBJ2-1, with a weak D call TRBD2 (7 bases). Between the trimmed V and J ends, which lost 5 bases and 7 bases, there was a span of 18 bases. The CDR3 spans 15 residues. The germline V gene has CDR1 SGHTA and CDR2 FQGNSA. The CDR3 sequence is CASSLSGGSGNEQFF. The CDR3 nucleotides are TGTGCCAGCAGCCTTTCGGGGGGCTCCGGGAATGAGCAGTTCTTC.

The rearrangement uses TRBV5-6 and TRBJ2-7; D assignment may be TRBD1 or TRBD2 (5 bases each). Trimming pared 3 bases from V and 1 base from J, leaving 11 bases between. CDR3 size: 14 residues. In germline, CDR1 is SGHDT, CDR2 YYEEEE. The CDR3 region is CASSSGTASYEQYF. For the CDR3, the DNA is TGTGCCAGCAGCTCCGGGACGGCGTCCTACGAGCAGTACTTC.

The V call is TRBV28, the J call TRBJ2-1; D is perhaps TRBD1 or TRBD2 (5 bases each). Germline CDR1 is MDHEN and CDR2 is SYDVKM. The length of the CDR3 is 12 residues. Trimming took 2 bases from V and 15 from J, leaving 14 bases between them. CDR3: CASSLRRGWAFF. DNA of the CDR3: TGTGCCAGCAGTTTAAGACGGGGCTGGGCGTTCTTC.